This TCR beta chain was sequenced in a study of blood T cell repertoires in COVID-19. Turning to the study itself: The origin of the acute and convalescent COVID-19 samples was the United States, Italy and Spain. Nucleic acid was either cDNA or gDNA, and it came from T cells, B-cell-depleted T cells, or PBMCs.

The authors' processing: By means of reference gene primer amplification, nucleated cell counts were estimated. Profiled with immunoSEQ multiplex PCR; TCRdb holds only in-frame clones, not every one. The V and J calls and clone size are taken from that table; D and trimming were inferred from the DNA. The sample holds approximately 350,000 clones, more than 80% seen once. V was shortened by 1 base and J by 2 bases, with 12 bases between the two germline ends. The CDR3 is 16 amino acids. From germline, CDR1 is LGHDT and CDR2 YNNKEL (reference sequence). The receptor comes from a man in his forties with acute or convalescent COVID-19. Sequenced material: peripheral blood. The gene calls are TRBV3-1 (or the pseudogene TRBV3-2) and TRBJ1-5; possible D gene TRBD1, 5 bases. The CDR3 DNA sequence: TGTGCCAGCAGCCAAGGACAGTTTATGGGCAATCAGCCCCAGCATTTT. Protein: CASSQGQFMGNQPQHF.